The subject of this entry is one T cell receptor (beta chain). Within the sample, other DNA sequences also encode this same CDR3. The sample belongs to a study of blood T cell repertoires in COVID-19. Across about two dozen US areas, participants ranged in age from 18 to 89 years. As handled by the study authors: The assay estimated nucleated cells by amplifying reference gene primers. Libraries were prepared by immunoSEQ multiplex PCR; TCRdb keeps only in-frame clonotypes and omits some of them. V and J calls and clone size come straight from that table; D and trimming were deduced from the DNA. In the table there are 160,000 or so clones, roughly 80% of which are singletons. The J segment lost 3 bases and the V segment lost 6 bases, leaving 7 bases of the junction unmatched. The CDR3 is made up of 15 amino acids. Germline CDR1 and CDR2: MDHEN and SYDVKM.

The chain combines TRBV28 with TRBJ1-5; the match to TRBD1 covers 8 bases. Material for sequencing was PBMCs or T cells enriched from blood (not recorded which). The receptor's source is a woman aged 45 to 65 who had recovered from COVID-19. The CDR3 spells CASSLRQGSNQPQHF. CDR3 in DNA: TGTGCCAGCAGCCTCCGACAGGGGTCCAATCAGCCCCAGCATTTT.